This section outlines one T cell receptor beta chain sequence together with its context. This record comes from a study of control samples from healthy donors and cancer patients. Profiling relied on immunoSEQ multiplex PCR, and the TCRdb table lists in-frame clones only, not all of them. Here the sample spans some 95,000 clones, around 80% being singletons. This CDR3 is 14 amino acids long. The V gene's germline CDR1 is LNHDA and CDR2 SQIVND (reference sequence). Trimming removed 5 bases from V and 1 base from J; junction bases left unmatched: 3. The rearrangement links TRBV19 to TRBJ1-2; 8 bases agree with TRBD1. This clonotype was sampled from a woman aged 30 to 39 in good health. Sequencing was carried out using blood. The CDR3 DNA reads as TGTGCCAGTAGTGCACAGGGGGGTAACTATGGCTACACCTTC. Translated: CASSAQGGNYGYTF.